The source of this T cell receptor (beta chain) is a study of cytomegalovirus exposure and HLA in healthy donors. Broader study findings: Reported performance of the classifier showed diagnosis of cytomegalovirus status with high specificity and sensitivity. TCR beta sequences numbering around 15,000 were associated with HLA alleles at 0.05 false discovery rate in a later analysis.

Unmatched junction bases numbered 8, after V lost 3 bases and J lost 5 bases. The CDR3 runs 15 residues. Germline CDR1 is SNHLY and CDR2 is FYNNEI. PCR primers comprised 60 Vbeta and 13 Jbeta primers. How the authors handled the data: It was a later analysis that counted about 80 million unique TCR beta chains, of which roughly 10 million were shared. Only in-frame clones appear in the TCRdb table, and some are missing; sequencing was by immunoSEQ multiplex PCR. That table gives V, J and clone size, and the DNA gave D and trimming. The table lists around 72,000 clones, approximately 70% of them singletons. This clone was observed a handful of times. Its antigen is not known.

The V gene is TRBV2, the J gene TRBJ2-7, with TRBD1 identical over 9 bases. This clonotype originated in a man aged 35 to 55 in good health and CMV-seropositive. Sequenced: PBMCs. CDR3 region: CASSEGGTGHNEQYF. CDR3 bases: TGTGCCAGCAGTGAGGGCGGGACAGGGCACAACGAGCAGTACTTC.